This is a list of T cell receptor beta chains from one sample in a study of post-analysis software for immune sequencing data. TCRdb used MiXCR to reprocess the PCR reads, holding one entry per CDR3 protein. This sample yields 750,000 to 950,000 distinct CDR3 sequences, of which under 70% are seen a single time; 4% to 5.5% belongs to the top ten. What was sequenced was blood. The origin of the receptors is a girl aged 10 to 17 with multiple sclerosis. Each CDR3 is given with its conserved first and last residue. The order of the fields is V gene, clone size, J gene, D gene, CDR3 protein, CDR3 DNA. A D gene is named only where the DNA matches it firmly. Some rows have no size entry. The others give once, few or many, or a class for an expanded clone.

>TRBV19|once|TRBJ1-2|TRBD1
CASRPQGVVGYTF
TGTGCCAGTAGACCCCAGGGGGTGGTCGGCTACACCTTC
>TRBV29-1|few|TRBJ2-7|NA
CSVDPGGEQYF
TGCAGCGTTGACCCGGGCGGCGAGCAGTACTTC
>TRBV6-5|few|TRBJ2-5|NA
CASRTRGVETQYF
TGTGCCAGCAGAACAAGGGGGGTGGAGACCCAGTACTTC
>TRBV7-2|NA|TRBJ2-3|TRBD2
CAGSTLAGGPVDTQYF
TGTGCCGGCAGCACACTAGCGGGGGGGCCGGTAGATACGCAGTATTTT
>TRBV12-3/TRBV12-4|NA|TRBJ1-5|NA
CASSTDYSNRPQHF
TGTGCCAGCAGCACAGATTATAGCAATCGGCCCCAGCATTTT
>TRBV20-1|NA|TRBJ1-2|TRBD1
CSASTGTEFLNYGYTF
TGCAGTGCTTCTACCGGGACAGAATTCCTTAACTATGGCTACACCTTC
>TRBV10-3|few|TRBJ2-6|NA
CAITELAGANVLTF
TGTGCCATCACCGAATTGGCTGGGGCCAACGTCCTGACTTTC
>TRBV12-5|NA|TRBJ2-7|TRBD2
CASGSGLAGVYEQYF
TGTGCTAGTGGTTCGGGACTAGCGGGGGTCTACGAGCAGTACTTC
>TRBV12-3/TRBV12-4|few|TRBJ2-7|NA
CASSLRAGTGEQYF
TGTGCCAGCAGTTTACGGGCAGGGACTGGCGAGCAGTACTTC
>TRBV19|NA|TRBJ1-5|NA
CASSIASNQPQHF
TGTGCCAGTAGTATAGCCAGCAATCAGCCCCAGCATTTT
>TRBV7-6|once|TRBJ2-2|NA
CASTLGPNTGELFF
TGTGCCAGCACCCTCGGGCCAAACACCGGGGAGCTGTTTTTT
>TRBV20-1|few|TRBJ2-1|NA
CSARRGTLNYNEQFF
TGCAGTGCTCGCCGGGGGACCTTAAACTACAATGAGCAGTTCTTC
>TRBV12-3/TRBV12-4|NA|TRBJ1-1|NA
CASRGGYHTEAFF
TGTGCCAGCAGAGGCGGGTACCACACTGAAGCTTTCTTT
>TRBV20-1|few|TRBJ1-2|NA
CSAGRGGPDYGYTF
TGCAGTGCTGGTCGGGGGGGACCGGACTATGGCTACACCTTC
>TRBV28|NA|TRBJ1-2|NA
CASSGDIYGYTF
TGTGCCAGCAGTGGGGACATCTATGGCTACACCTTC
>TRBV7-3|few|TRBJ2-5|NA
CASSPIARGETQYF
TGTGCCAGCAGCCCGATAGCTAGGGGAGAGACCCAGTACTTC
>TRBV15|NA|TRBJ2-7|NA
CATSNLGQDGYEQYF
TGTGCCACCAGCAACCTAGGACAAGACGGCTACGAGCAGTACTTC
>TRBV29-1|NA|TRBJ2-1|TRBD2
CSSTGASGTYNEQFF
TGCAGTTCGACTGGTGCTAGCGGGACCTACAATGAGCAGTTCTTC
>TRBV5-1|NA|TRBJ2-1|TRBD2
CASRSLGLAGEENEQFF
TGCGCCAGCAGGTCCTTGGGACTAGCGGGGGAAGAGAATGAGCAGTTCTTC
>TRBV5-1|NA|TRBJ2-1|NA
CASSSVPDMNNEQFF
TGCGCCAGCAGCAGCGTTCCGGACATGAACAATGAGCAGTTCTTC
>TRBV29-1|few|TRBJ2-5|TRBD1
CSVASRRDSQETQYF
TGCAGCGTTGCATCCCGTCGGGACAGCCAAGAGACCCAGTACTTC
>TRBV12-3/TRBV12-4|few|TRBJ2-1|TRBD2
CASSLTSGRPYNEQFF
TGTGCCAGCAGTTTGACTAGCGGGAGGCCATACAATGAGCAGTTCTTC
>TRBV24-1|NA|TRBJ2-1|NA
CATSPSGTEGNEQFF
TGTGCCACCAGCCCCTCCGGGACCGAAGGAAATGAGCAGTTCTTC
>TRBV15|few|TRBJ2-3|TRBD1
CATSPFRDRVADTQYF
TGTGCCACCAGCCCTTTCCGGGACAGGGTAGCAGATACGCAGTATTTT
>TRBV20-1|NA|TRBJ2-7|TRBD2
CSAPSGDSYEQYF
TGCAGTGCCCCAAGCGGGGACTCCTACGAGCAGTACTTC
>TRBV7-2|NA|TRBJ2-1|NA
CASSPHREGSAEQFF
TGTGCCAGCAGCCCCCACAGGGAGGGCTCTGCTGAGCAGTTCTTC
>TRBV12-3/TRBV12-4|NA|TRBJ1-1|NA
CASSFLGGTTEAFF
TGTGCCAGCAGTTTCCTGGGGGGGACCACTGAAGCTTTCTTT
>TRBV7-2|few|TRBJ1-1|NA
CASSWSENTEAFF
TGTGCCAGCAGCTGGTCAGAGAACACTGAAGCTTTCTTT
>TRBV12-3/TRBV12-4|NA|TRBJ2-1|NA
CASVYRSSYNEQFF
TGTGCCAGCGTTTACAGGAGCTCCTACAATGAGCAGTTCTTC
>TRBV5-1|NA|TRBJ2-7|NA
CASSFGQEGRHEQYF
TGCGCCAGCAGCTTCGGACAGGAGGGAAGACACGAGCAGTACTTC
>TRBV29-1|NA|TRBJ2-3|TRBD2
CSVSSWNSGSVTDTQYF
TGCAGCGTGAGTAGCTGGAATAGCGGGAGTGTCACAGATACGCAGTATTTT
>TRBV6-5|NA|TRBJ2-3|NA
CATSFGGPDTQYF
TGTGCCACATCGTTTGGGGGGCCAGATACGCAGTATTTT
>TRBV28|NA|TRBJ1-5|NA
CASNPGVSQPQHF
TGTGCCAGCAACCCAGGGGTTAGTCAGCCCCAGCATTTT
>TRBV7-2|NA|TRBJ2-3|TRBD2
CASSQTSGTSDTQYF
TGTGCCAGCAGCCAAACTAGCGGGACTTCAGATACGCAGTATTTT
>TRBV3-1|NA|TRBJ2-7|TRBD1
CASSRQTGTGATYEQYF
TGTGCCAGCAGCCGTCAGACGGGAACAGGGGCAACCTACGAGCAGTACTTC
>TRBV10-1|few|TRBJ2-7|TRBD1
CASSAGQGKRYEQYF
TGCGCCAGCAGCGCCGGACAGGGCAAGAGGTACGAGCAGTACTTC
>TRBV20-1|NA|TRBJ2-3|NA
CSARTGGTDTQYF
TGCAGTGCTAGAACGGGTGGCACAGATACGCAGTATTTT
>TRBV12-3/TRBV12-4|NA|TRBJ1-2|NA
CASSFLANYGYTF
TGTGCCAGCAGTTTTTTAGCTAACTATGGCTACACCTTC